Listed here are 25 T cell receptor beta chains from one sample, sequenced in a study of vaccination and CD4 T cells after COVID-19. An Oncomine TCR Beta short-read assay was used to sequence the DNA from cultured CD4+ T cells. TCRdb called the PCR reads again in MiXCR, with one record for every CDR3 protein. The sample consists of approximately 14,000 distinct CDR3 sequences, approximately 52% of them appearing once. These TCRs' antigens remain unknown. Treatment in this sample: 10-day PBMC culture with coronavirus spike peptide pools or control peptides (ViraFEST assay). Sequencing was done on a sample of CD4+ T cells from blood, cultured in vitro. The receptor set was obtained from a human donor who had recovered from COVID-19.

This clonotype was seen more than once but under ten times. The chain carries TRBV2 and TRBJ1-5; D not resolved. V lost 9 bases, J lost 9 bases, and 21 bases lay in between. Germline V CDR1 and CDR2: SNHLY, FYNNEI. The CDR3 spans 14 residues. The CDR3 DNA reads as TGTGCCAGTCGTGATGTGGCGGCCGTTCGGCCCCAGCATTTT. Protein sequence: CASRDVAAVRPQHF.

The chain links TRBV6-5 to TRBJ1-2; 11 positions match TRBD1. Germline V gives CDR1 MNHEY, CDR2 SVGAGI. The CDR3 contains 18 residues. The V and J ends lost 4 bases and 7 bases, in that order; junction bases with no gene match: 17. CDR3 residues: CASSSLGTGGTARSGYTF. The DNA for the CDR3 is TGTGCCAGCAGTTCCCTTGGGACAGGGGGAACCGCCAGGAGTGGCTACACCTTC.

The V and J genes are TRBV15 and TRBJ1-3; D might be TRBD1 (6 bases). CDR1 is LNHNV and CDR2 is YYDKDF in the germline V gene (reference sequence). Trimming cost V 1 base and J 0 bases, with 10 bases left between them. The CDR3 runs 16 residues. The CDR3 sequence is CATSRGQVGSGNTIYF. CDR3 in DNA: TGTGCCACCAGCAGAGGACAGGTTGGCTCTGGAAACACCATATATTTT.

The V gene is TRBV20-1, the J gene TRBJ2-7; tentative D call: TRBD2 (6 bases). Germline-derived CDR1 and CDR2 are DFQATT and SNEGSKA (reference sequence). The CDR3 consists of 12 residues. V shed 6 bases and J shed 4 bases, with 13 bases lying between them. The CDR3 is CSAPTSGYEQYF. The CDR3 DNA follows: TGCAGTGCGCCGACTAGTGGTTACGAGCAGTACTTC.

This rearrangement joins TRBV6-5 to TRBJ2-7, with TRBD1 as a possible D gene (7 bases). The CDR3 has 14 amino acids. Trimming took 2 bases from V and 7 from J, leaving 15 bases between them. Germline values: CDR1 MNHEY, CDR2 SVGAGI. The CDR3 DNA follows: TGTGCCAGCAGTTACGGGACAGCCCGGGGGGAGCAGTACTTC. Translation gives CASSYGTARGEQYF.

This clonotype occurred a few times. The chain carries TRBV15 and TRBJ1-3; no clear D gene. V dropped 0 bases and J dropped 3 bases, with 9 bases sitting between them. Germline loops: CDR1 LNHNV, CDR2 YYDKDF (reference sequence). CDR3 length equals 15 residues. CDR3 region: CATSRDGGFGNTIYF. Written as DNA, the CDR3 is TGTGCCACCAGCAGAGACGGTGGGTTTGGAAACACCATATATTTT.

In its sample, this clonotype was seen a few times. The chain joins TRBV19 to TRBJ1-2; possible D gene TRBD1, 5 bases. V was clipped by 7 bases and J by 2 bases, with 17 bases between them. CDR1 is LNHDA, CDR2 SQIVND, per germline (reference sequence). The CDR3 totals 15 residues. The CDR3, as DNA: TGTGCCAGTACCACCTTGCAAGGGGCGAACTATGGCTACACCTTC. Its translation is CASTTLQGANYGYTF.

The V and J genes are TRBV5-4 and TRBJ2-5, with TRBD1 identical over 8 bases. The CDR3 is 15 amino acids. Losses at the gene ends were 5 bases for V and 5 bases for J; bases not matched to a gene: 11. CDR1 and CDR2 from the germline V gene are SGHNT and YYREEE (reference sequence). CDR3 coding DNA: TGTGCCAGCAGTCAGCCGACAGGGGCTGGGGAGACCCAGTACTTC. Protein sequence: CASSQPTGAGETQYF.

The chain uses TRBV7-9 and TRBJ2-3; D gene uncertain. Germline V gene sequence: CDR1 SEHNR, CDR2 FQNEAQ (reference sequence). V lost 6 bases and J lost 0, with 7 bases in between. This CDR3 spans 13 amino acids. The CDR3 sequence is CASRPTSTDTQYF. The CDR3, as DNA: TGTGCCAGCAGGCCTACTAGCACAGATACGCAGTATTTT.

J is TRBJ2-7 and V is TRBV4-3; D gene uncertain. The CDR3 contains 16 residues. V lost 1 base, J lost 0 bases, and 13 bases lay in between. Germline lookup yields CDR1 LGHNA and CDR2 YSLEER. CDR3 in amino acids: CASSQGLRSRSYEQYF. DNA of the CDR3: TGCGCCAGCAGCCAAGGATTGAGGTCCCGCTCCTACGAGCAGTACTTC.

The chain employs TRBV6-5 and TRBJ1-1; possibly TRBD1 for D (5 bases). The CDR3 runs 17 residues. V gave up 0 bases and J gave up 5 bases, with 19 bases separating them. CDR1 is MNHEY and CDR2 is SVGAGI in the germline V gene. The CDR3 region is CASSYSGMAGGGTEAFF. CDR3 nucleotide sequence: TGTGCCAGCAGTTACTCGGGAATGGCAGGCGGGGGAACTGAAGCTTTCTTT.

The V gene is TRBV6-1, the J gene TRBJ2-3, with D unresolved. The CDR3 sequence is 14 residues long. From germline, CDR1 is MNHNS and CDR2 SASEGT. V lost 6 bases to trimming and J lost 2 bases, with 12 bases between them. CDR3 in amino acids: CASSLTPHTDTQYF. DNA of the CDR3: TGTGCCAGCAGCCTGACTCCTCACACAGATACGCAGTATTTT.

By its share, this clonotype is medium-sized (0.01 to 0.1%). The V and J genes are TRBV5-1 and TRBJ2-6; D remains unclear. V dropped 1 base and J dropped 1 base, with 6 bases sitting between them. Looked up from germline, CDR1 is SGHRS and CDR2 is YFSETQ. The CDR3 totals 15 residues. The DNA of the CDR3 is TGCGCCAGCAGCTTGTTTGGATCTGGGGCCAACGTCCTGACTTTC. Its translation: CASSLFGSGANVLTF.

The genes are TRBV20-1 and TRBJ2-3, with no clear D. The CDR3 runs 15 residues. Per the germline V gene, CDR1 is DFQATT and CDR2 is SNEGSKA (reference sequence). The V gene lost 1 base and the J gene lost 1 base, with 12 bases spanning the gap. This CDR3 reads CSARGLGSRTDTQYF. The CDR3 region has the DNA TGCAGTGCTAGAGGTCTGGGTTCCCGCACAGATACGCAGTATTTT.

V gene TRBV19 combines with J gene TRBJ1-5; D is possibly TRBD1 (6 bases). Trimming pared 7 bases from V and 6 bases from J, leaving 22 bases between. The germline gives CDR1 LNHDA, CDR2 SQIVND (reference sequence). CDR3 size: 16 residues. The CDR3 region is CASTEWGGPSGQPQHF. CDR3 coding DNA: TGTGCCAGTACCGAGTGGGGGGGGCCGTCGGGTCAGCCCCAGCATTTT.

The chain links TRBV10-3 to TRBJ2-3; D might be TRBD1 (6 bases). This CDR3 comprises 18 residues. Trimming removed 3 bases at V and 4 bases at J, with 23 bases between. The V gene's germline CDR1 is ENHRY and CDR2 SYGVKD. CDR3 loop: CAISDSPGKDREADTQYF. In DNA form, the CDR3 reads TGTGCCATCAGTGACTCCCCTGGGAAGGACAGAGAGGCAGATACGCAGTATTTT.

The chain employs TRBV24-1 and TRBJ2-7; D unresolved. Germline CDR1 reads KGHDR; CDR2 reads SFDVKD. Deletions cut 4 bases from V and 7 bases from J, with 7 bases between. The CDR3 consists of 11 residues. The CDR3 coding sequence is TGTGCCACCAGTGAAAAGGGAGAGCAGTACTTC. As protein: CATSEKGEQYF.

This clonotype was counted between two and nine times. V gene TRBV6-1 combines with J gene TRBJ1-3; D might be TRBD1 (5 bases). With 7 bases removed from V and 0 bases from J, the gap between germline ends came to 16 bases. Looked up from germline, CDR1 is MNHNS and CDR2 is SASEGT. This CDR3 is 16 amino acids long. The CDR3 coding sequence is TGTGCCAGCATCCTGAGGCAGGGATTCTCTGGAAACACCATATATTTT. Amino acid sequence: CASILRQGFSGNTIYF.

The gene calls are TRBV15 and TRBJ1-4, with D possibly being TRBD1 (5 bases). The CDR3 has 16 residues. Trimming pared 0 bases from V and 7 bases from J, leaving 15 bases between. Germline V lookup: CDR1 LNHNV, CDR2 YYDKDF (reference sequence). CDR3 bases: TGTGCCACCAGCAGAGATGGGGGGACGGTTGCTGAAAAACTGTTTTTT. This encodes CATSRDGGTVAEKLFF.

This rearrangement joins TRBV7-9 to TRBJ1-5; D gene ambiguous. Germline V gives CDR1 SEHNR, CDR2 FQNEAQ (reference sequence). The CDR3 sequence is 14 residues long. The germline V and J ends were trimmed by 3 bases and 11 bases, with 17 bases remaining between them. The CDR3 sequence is CASSFPGEVAAQHF. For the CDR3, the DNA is TGTGCCAGCAGCTTTCCCGGGGAGGTAGCGGCCCAGCATTTT.

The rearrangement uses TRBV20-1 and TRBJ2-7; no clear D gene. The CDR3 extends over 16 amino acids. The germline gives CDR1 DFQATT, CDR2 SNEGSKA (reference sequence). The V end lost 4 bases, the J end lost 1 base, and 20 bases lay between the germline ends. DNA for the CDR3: TGCAGTGCTAATCCTGGCGGAGCTCTACATTCCTACGAGCAGTACTTC. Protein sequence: CSANPGGALHSYEQYF.

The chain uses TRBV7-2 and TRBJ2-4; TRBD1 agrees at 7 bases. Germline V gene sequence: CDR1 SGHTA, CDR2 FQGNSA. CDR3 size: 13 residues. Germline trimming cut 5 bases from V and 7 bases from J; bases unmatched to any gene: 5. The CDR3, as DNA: TGTGCCAGCAGCCCAGGGGGTGGGAACATTCAGTACTTC. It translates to CASSPGGGNIQYF.

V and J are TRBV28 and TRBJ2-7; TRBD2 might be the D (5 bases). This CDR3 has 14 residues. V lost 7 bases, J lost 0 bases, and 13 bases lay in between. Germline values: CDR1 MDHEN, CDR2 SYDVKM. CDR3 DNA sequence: TGTGCCAGCACCCCAATGGGGAGCTCCTACGAGCAGTACTTC. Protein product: CASTPMGSSYEQYF.

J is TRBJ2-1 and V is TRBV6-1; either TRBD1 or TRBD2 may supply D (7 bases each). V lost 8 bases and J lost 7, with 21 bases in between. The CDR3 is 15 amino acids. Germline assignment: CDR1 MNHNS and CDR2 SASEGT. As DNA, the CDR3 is TGTGCCAGCGGGAGGGGGCGCACACCGGGAAATGAGCAGTTCTTC. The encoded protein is CASGRGRTPGNEQFF.

The CDR3 here is CASSFGLAGSTDTQYF. The CDR3 nucleotides read TGTGCCAGCAGCTTCGGACTAGCGGGTAGCACAGATACGCAGTATTTT. This sequence joins TRBV7-8 and TRBJ2-3, with 11 bases identical to TRBD2. From germline, CDR1 is SGHVS and CDR2 FQNEAQ. The CDR3 totals 16 residues. V dropped 3 bases and J dropped 0; count of bases not matched to a gene: 2.